These T cell receptor beta chains were read from a single sample in a study of radiation and T cells in renal cell carcinoma. Some clones are missing from TCRdb's copy, which holds only in-frame ones; the method was immunoSEQ multiplex PCR. The data show 150,000 to 180,000 clones, with roughly 87% seen just once and under 15% held by the top ten. The sequences come from blood, collected from a patient whose treatment included radiotherapy and nephrectomy. The receptors originated from a woman in her fifties or sixties with renal cell carcinoma. Each CDR3 is given with its conserved first and last residue. The D gene is left open where the match is weak. Some rows mark clone size as missing; the rest say once, few, many or name a class of expanded clone.

v_gene	abundance	d_gene	j_gene	len	CDR3aa	CDR3nt
TRBV7-9	-	TRBD1	TRBJ2-1	16	CASSLGTQGAGGEQFF	TGTGCCAGCAGCTTAGGGACTCAGGGGGCCGGTGGTGAGCAGTTCTTC
TRBV7-2	few	-	TRBJ2-3	15	CASSSGQIYTDTQYF	TGTGCCAGCAGCTCCGGACAGATCTACACAGATACGCAGTATTTT
TRBV5-1	-	-	TRBJ1-2	14	CASSLRGVNYGYTF	TGCGCCAGCAGCTTGAGAGGGGTTAACTATGGCTACACCTTC
TRBV2	-	TRBD1	TRBJ2-5	14	CASGGTGGGETQYF	TGTGCCAGCGGTGGGACAGGGGGCGGGGAGACCCAGTACTTC
TRBV7-2	-	-	TRBJ2-2	16	CASSLRGGLNTGELFF	TGTGCCAGCAGCTTACGCGGGGGCCTAAACACCGGGGAGCTGTTTTTT
TRBV5-4	-	-	TRBJ2-5	12	CASSSPSETQYF	TGTGCCAGCAGTTCCCCGAGTGAGACCCAGTACTTC
TRBV9	-	-	TRBJ2-3	17	CASSVVEGTYSTDTQYF	TGTGCCAGCAGCGTAGTTGAGGGAACTTATAGCACAGATACGCAGTATTTT
TRBV2	-	-	TRBJ1-2	14	CASSRATTINGYTF	TGTGCCAGCAGTCGAGCCACGACAATTAATGGCTACACCTTC
TRBV18	-	TRBD2	TRBJ2-3	15	CASSTRTSEADTQYF	TGTGCCAGCTCAACCAGGACTAGCGAGGCAGATACGCAGTATTTT
TRBV6-1	-	-	TRBJ1-1	13	CASSHGQNTEAFF	TGTGCCAGCTCTCACGGACAGAACACTGAAGCTTTCTTT
TRBV5-8	once	-	TRBJ2-5	14	CASSLAGGLETQYF	TGTGCCAGCAGCTTGGCCGGGGGGCTCGAGACCCAGTACTTC
TRBV19	-	TRBD1	TRBJ1-1	15	CASSADRDFTTEAFF	TGTGCCAGTAGTGCGGACAGGGACTTCACCACTGAAGCTTTCTTT
TRBV15	few	-	TRBJ1-4	17	CATSRDMVGGEGEKLFF	TGTGCCACCAGCAGAGATATGGTCGGAGGGGAAGGGGAAAAACTGTTTTTT
TRBV7-2	few	TRBD2	TRBJ2-1	17	CASRKTGTSFFGHEQFF	TGTGCCAGCAGGAAAACCGGGACTAGTTTCTTTGGCCATGAGCAGTTCTTC
TRBV18	-	-	TRBJ2-5	14	CASSPFVDQETQYF	TGTGCCAGCTCACCATTTGTGGACCAGGAGACCCAGTACTTC
TRBV11-2	once	-	TRBJ2-7	14	CASSTNRDLYEQYF	TGTGCCAGCAGCACGAACAGAGACCTCTACGAGCAGTACTTC
TRBV5-6	-	-	TRBJ2-7	13	CASSFTGYYEQYF	TGTGCCAGCAGCTTTACAGGATACTACGAGCAGTACTTC
TRBV7-2	-	TRBD2	TRBJ2-1	13	CASSWTSTNEQFF	TGTGCCAGCAGCTGGACTAGCACGAATGAGCAGTTCTTC
TRBV5-1	-	-	TRBJ1-1	15	CASSVESLVNTEAFF	TGCGCCAGCAGCGTCGAGTCATTGGTGAACACTGAAGCTTTCTTT
TRBV11-2	-	-	TRBJ2-1	11	CASSPHNEQFF	TGTGCCAGCAGCCCCCACAATGAGCAGTTCTTC
TRBV9	few	-	TRBJ1-3	15	CASSVTGNPENTIYF	TGTGCCAGCAGCGTGACAGGTAACCCCGAGAACACCATATATTTT
TRBV5-1	-	-	TRBJ2-5	15	CASSLAPGREETQYF	TGCGCCAGCAGCTTGGCCCCCGGCAGGGAAGAGACCCAGTACTTC
TRBV4-1	-	-	TRBJ2-3	17	CASSPMRGAGSTDTQYF	TGCGCCAGCAGCCCAATGAGGGGCGCAGGGAGCACAGATACGCAGTATTTT
TRBV7-7	-	-	TRBJ2-5	12	CASSLSGETQYF	TGTGCTAGCAGCTTATCCGGAGAGACCCAGTACTTC
TRBV7-2	-	TRBD2	TRBJ2-4	15	CASSYSGGAAGIQYF	TGTGCCAGCAGCTACAGCGGGGGGGCCGCAGGCATTCAGTACTTC
TRBV19	-	-	TRBJ2-7	13	CASSPGVTYEQYF	TGTGCCAGTAGTCCAGGGGTGACCTACGAGCAGTACTTC
TRBV19	few	-	TRBJ2-1	15	CASSSTRGSYNEQFF	TGTGCCAGTAGTAGCACCCGCGGATCCTACAATGAGCAGTTCTTC